This paragraph reports one T cell receptor beta chain. This entry belongs to a study of blood T cell repertoires in COVID-19. TCRdb's copy holds only in-frame clones and misses some; the assay was immunoSEQ multiplex PCR. In the table there are around 140,000 clones, around four fifths of which are singletons. Ages ranged from 18 to 89 years, with residence in 20 to 30 US areas. Self-reported history from a screening survey and questionnaire set each donor's cohort. This sequence was found in a woman between 50 and 59 years old who had recovered from COVID-19. Source material: PBMCs or T cells enriched from blood (not recorded which).

The CDR3 spells CASSQYSTGSYNEQFF. As DNA, the CDR3 is TGTGCCAGCAGCCAATACAGTACCGGCTCCTACAATGAGCAGTTCTTC. The chain uses TRBV14 and TRBJ2-1; D unclear. The CDR3 is 16 residues long. Trimming removed 2 bases from V and 0 bases from J, with 11 bases in between. CDR1 is SGHDN, CDR2 FVKESK, per germline.